This TCR beta chain was observed in a study of Ad26.COV2.S vaccination and SARS-CoV-2 variants. Sample treatment: some 20 received Ad26.COV2.S at low or high dose, single or two shots; about 5 received placebo; per-sample allocation not given. After the first vaccine or placebo injection, samples were drawn on day 63. The study used a vaccine consisting of an Ad26 vector that expressed Wuhan-strain SARS-CoV-2 spike. Notes on the study in general: Researchers reported similar non-spike TCR breadth in vaccine and placebo recipients.

This CDR3 is built from 12 residues. With 6 bases removed from V and 2 bases from J, the gap between germline ends came to 5 bases. Germline CDR1 is MNHEY and CDR2 is SVGEGT. As to this clone: Its antigen is still unknown.

The assay was immunoSEQ multiplex PCR, and TCRdb's table has in-frame clones only and misses some. The sample lists some 330,000 clones, around 90% occurring once. This TCR was recovered from a person between 18 and 60 years old who received the Ad26.COV2.S COVID-19 vaccine or a placebo. The chain combines TRBV6-2 or TRBV6-3 with TRBJ1-3; D gene uncertain. The sequences come from peripheral blood, collected in a trial of Ad26.COV2.S vaccine versus placebo. CDR3 in DNA: TGTGCCAGCAGACCTACTGGAAACACCATATATTTT. It translates to CASRPTGNTIYF.